This T cell receptor beta chain was obtained from a study of regulatory T cells in long-lasting Graves disease. Study-wide results and limits: Persistent Graves' patients showed less TCR diversity than newly diagnosed ones. Repertoires from persistent disease leaned toward TRBV28, TRBJ1-2 and TRBJ2-5. Fewer public clonotypes were shared by new patients (around 970) than by persistent patients (roughly 2,500).

This clonotype has a handful of counts. What it recognizes is unknown. In building TCR beta libraries, iRepertoire HTBI primers were used together with Arm-PCR of CDR3 regions. How the authors handled the data: Looking across samples, the authors found 62 TRBV and 12 to 15 TRBJ segments. From the multiplex PCR reads, TCRdb called clonotypes with MiXCR, one entry per CDR3 protein. TCRdb assigned the V and J calls; the authors' analysis was not used. The profile covers under 350,000 distinct CDR3 sequences, with around 20% appearing a single time and 56% taken by the ten largest. V shed 0 bases and J shed 3 bases, with 6 bases lying between them. The CDR3 runs 13 residues. Germline CDR1 reads SGHAT; CDR2 reads FQNNGV. The time point here: persistent/refractory GD, antithyroid drugs over 5 years with positive TRAb. Isolated PBMC RNA provided the starting material for the TCR library.

The receptor was derived from a female donor with Graves disease. This specimen was peripheral blood mononuclear cells (PBMCs), taken when the disease was refractory, from a patient treated with antithyroid drugs. The rearrangement joins TRBV11-2 to TRBJ2-7; D is unresolved. The CDR3 region has the DNA TGTGCCAGCAGCTTAGAGGTGAGCTACGAGCAGTACTTC. This sequence encodes CASSLEVSYEQYF.